This TCR beta chain stems from a study of control samples from healthy donors and cancer patients (dated by TCRdb to 2019 to 2021). Remarks on this clone: Its antigen has not been determined. Per-nucleotide qualities are absent, and no much larger clonotype sits a single base away.

Library method: the immunoSEQ multiplex PCR assay. TCRdb obtained this table from immuneACCESS and retained in-frame rearrangements with V and J assigned. These tables miss some clones; where compared with another copy, unresolved V genes account for less than half of the shortfall, and the remainder is unexplained. The sample profile shows some 140,000 clones; approximately 94% of them were found once. Approximately 6% of the sample comes from the top ten. The CDR3 measures 14 amino acids from cysteine to phenylalanine. Just the 42-base CDR3 DNA is kept, in frame starting at base 1. The germline V gene sets CDR1 to KGHSH and CDR2 to LQKENI. V is reduced by 6 bases and J by 8 bases, leaving a spacing of 14 bases between them.

The V and J genes are TRBV18 and TRBJ2-6, with the D gene call left open. What was sequenced was blood. This TCR came from a man in his forties or fifties in good health. The CDR3 has the sequence CASSQNGVSNVLTF. The nucleotides read TGTGCCAGCTCCCAAAACGGCGTTTCCAACGTCCTGACTTTC.